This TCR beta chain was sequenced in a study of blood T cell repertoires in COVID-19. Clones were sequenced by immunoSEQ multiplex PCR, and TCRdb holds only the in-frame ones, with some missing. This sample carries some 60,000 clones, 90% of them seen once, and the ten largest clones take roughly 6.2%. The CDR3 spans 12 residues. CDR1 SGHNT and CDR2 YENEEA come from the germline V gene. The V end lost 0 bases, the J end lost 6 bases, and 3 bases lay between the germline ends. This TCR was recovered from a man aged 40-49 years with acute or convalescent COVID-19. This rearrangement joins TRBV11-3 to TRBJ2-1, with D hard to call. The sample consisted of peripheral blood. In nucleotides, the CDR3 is TGTGCCAGCAGCTTAGACAGCAATGAGCAGTTCTTC. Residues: CASSLDSNEQFF.